This entry is about one T cell receptor (beta chain). This clonotype was seen a handful of times. Its antigen specificity is not known. No much larger clonotype is one base removed from it; base qualities were not supplied. The data originate from a study of T cell repertoires in cytomegalovirus infection (dated by TCRdb to 2018 to 2020). With respect to the entire study: Recently identified HLA-C-restricted CMV epitopes, whose presentation resists viral immunomodulation, were targeted by peptide stimulations together with well-studied HLA-B-restricted epitopes. Donor HLA type was relevant to the analysis, because carriage of CMV infection together with the matching HLA type was indicated by public TCR beta signatures.

General findings and caveats noted by the study authors: Carriers of CMV infection plus the relevant HLA type were discriminated by the cumulative frequency of public TCR beta family members in the study cohort and in an independent roughly 380-donor cohort. The ex vivo response was dominated by HLA-C-restricted CMV-specific TCR beta clonotypes, which also provided the single most frequent clonotype in two of eight donors.

These reads were obtained on an Illumina HiSeq 1500. The public reads were reanalyzed by TCRdb: fastp trimming at Q25, MiXCR alignment, in-frame beta chains only. For every CDR3 protein sequence, its rows merge into one entry that carries the most common genes and DNA. In all, the sample holds 750,000 to 950,000 distinct CDR3 sequences, and about 29% of those were seen once. In total, the top ten clones hold 10% to 15% of the sample. In light of the paper, this sample's treatment or condition label describes: in vitro stimulation with specific CMV peptide epitopes to enrich CMV-specific T cells. The sequence was obtained from a human donor in good health (CMV status not recorded). Some clones in this sample may be carry-over from other donors' samples. The specimen comprised cultured CD8+ T cells from PBMCs, sampled from culture after CMV antigen stimulation.

CDR3 region: CAGAGGSNEQFF. The sequenced DNA is TGTGCCGGGGCGGGGGGGTCAAATGAGCAGTTCTTC. This chain is built from TRBV28 and TRBJ2-1, and 9 junctional nucleotides match TRBD2. The CDR3 sequence holds 12 residues, the cysteine and phenylalanine included. Only CDR3 DNA remains: 36 bases, in frame from the first base. Looking up the germline V gene yields CDR1 MDHEN and CDR2 SYDVKM. V trim: 11 bases; J trim: 7 bases; unmatched bases: 6.